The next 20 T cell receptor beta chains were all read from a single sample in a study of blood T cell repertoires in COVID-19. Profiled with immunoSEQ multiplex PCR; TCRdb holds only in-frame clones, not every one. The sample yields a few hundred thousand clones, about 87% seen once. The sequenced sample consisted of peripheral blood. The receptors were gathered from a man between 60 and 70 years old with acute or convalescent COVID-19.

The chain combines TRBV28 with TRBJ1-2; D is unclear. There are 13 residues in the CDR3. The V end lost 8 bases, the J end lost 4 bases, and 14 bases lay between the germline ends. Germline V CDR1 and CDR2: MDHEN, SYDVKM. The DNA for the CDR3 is TGTGCCAGCTATCTACGTCGGGGCTATGGCTACACCTTC. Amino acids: CASYLRRGYGYTF.

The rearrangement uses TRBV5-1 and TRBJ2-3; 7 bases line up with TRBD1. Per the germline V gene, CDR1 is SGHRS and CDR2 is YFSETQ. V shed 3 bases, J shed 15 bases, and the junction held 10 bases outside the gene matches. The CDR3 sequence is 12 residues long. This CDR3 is CASSSDRVIRYF. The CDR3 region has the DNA TGCGCCAGCAGCTCCGACAGGGTGATACGTTATTTT.

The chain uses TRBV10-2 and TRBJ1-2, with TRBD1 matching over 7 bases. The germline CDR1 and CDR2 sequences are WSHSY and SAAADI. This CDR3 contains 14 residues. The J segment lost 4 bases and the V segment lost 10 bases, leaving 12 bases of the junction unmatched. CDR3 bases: TGCGCCACAGGACAGGAACTGGGGCTCTATGGCTACACCTTC. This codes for CATGQELGLYGYTF.

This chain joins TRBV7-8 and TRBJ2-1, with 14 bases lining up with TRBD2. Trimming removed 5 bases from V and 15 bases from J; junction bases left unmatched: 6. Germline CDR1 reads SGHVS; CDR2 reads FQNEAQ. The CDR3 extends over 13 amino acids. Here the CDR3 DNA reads TGTGCCAGCAGCCGACTAGCGGGGGGGCGTCGGTTCTTC. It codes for CASSRLAGGRRFF.

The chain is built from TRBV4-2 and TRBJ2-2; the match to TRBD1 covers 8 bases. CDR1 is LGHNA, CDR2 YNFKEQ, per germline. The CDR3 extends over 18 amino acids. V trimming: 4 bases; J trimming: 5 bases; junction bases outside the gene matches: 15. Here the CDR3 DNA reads TGTGCCAGCAGCCCGGGCAGACCAGGGGGCTCTGGGACCGGGGAGCTGTTTTTT. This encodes CASSPGRPGGSGTGELFF.

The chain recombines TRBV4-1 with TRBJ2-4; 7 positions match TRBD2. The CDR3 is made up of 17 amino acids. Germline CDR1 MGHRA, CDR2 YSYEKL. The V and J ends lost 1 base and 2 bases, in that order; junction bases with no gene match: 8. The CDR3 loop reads CASSQGRVAGPKNIQYF. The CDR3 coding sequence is TGCGCCAGCAGCCAAGGTCGGGTAGCGGGCCCCAAAAACATTCAGTACTTC.

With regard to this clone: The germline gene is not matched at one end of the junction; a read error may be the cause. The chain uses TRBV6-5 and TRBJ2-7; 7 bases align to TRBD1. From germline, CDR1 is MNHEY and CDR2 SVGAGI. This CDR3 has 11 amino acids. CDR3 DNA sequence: TGTGCCAGCAGTATACCGGGACAGCCGAGCTTC. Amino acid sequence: CASSIPGQPSF.

In DNA, the CDR3 is TGTGCCAGTAGTATAGGTCTCCAGTTCTACGAGCAGTACTTC. This translates into CASSIGLQFYEQYF. V and J are TRBV19 and TRBJ2-7; D gene ambiguous. The germline V and J ends were trimmed by 1 base and 3 bases, with 10 bases remaining between them. There are 14 residues in the CDR3. Per the germline V gene, CDR1 is LNHDA and CDR2 is SQIVND (reference sequence).

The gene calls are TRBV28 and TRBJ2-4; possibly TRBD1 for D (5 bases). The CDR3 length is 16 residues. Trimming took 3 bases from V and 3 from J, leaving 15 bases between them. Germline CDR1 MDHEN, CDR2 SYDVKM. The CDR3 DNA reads TGTGCCAGCAGTTTGGGGCAGGCCGGTTACAAAAACATTCAGTACTTC. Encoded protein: CASSLGQAGYKNIQYF.

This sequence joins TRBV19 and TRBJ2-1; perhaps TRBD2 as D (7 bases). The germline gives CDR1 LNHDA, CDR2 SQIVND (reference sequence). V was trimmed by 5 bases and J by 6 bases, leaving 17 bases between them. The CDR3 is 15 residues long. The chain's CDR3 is CASSSTSWGANEQFF. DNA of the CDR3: TGTGCCAGTAGTTCGACTAGCTGGGGGGCCAATGAGCAGTTCTTC.

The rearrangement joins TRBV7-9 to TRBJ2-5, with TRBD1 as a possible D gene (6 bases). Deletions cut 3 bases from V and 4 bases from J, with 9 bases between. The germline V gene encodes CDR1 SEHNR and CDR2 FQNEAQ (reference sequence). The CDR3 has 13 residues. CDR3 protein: CASSFQDRETQYF. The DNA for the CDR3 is TGTGCCAGCAGCTTCCAGGACAGAGAGACCCAGTACTTC.

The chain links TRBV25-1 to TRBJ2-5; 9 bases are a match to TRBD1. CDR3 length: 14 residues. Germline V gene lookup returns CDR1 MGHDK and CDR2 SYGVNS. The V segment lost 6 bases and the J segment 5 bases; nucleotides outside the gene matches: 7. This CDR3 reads CASSRDRVIETQYF. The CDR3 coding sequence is TGTGCCAGCAGCCGGGACAGGGTGATTGAGACCCAGTACTTC.

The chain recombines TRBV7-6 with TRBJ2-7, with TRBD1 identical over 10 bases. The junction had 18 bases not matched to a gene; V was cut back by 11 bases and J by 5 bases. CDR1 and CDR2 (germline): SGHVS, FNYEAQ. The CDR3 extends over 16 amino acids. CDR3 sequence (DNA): TGTGCCGGAGATCAGTCGGGGGGACAGGGGTTCCACGAGCAGTACTTC. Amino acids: CAGDQSGGQGFHEQYF.

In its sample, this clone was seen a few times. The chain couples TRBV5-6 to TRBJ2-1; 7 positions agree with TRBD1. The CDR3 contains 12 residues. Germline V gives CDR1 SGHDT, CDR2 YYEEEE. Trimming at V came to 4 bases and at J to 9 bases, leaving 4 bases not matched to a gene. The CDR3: CASSLDRAEQFF. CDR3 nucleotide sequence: TGTGCCAGCAGCCTCGACAGGGCTGAGCAGTTCTTC.

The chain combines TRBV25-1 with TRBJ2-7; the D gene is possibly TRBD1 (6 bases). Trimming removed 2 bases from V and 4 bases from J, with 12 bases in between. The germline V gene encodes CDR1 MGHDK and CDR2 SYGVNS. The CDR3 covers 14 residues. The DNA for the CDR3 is TGTGCCAGCAGTGAACCAGGGGAAGGGTACGAGCAGTACTTC. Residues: CASSEPGEGYEQYF.

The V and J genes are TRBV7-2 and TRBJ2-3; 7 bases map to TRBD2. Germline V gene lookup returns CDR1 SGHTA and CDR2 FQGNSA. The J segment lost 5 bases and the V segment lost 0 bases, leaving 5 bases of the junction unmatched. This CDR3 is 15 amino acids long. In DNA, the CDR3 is TGTGCCAGCAGCTTAGCACGGGGGGATATAGATACGCAGTATTTT. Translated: CASSLARGDIDTQYF.

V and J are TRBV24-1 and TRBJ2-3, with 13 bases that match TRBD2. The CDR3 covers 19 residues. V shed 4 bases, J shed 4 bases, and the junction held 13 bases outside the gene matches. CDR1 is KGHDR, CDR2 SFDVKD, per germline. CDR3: CATSDRRTSGGEPPDTQYF. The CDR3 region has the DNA TGTGCCACCAGTGACCGACGGACTAGCGGGGGCGAGCCCCCAGATACGCAGTATTTT.

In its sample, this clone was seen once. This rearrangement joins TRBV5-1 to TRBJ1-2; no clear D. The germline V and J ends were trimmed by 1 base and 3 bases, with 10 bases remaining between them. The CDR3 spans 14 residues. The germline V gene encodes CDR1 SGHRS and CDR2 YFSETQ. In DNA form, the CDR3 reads TGCGCCAGCAGCTTGACCTCGCCGGACTATGGCTACACCTTC. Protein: CASSLTSPDYGYTF.

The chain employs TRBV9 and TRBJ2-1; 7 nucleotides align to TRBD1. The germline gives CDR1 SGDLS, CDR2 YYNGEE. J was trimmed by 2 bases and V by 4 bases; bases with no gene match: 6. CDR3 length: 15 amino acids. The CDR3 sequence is CASSINRGPYNEQFF. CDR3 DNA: TGTGCCAGCAGCATAAACAGGGGTCCCTACAATGAGCAGTTCTTC. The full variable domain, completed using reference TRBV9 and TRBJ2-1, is DSGVTQTPKHLITATGQRVTLRCSPRSGDLSVYWYQQSLDQGLQFLIQYYNGEERAKGNILERFSAQQFPDLHSELNLSSLELGDSALYFCASSINRGPYNEQFFGPGTRLTVL.

CDR3 in amino acids: CASSDAPAATQYF. The DNA of the CDR3 is TGTGCCAGCAGTGACGCCCCCGCGGCTACGCAGTATTTT. The chain recombines TRBV6-4 with TRBJ2-3; D is uncertain. Germline V gene sequence: CDR1 MRHNA, CDR2 SNTAGT. This CDR3 has 13 amino acids. V dropped 2 bases and J dropped 8 bases, with 11 bases sitting between them.